This T cell receptor beta chain was captured by sequencing in a study of cytomegalovirus exposure and HLA in healthy donors. Broader study findings: The authors enumerated 150 to 200 TCR beta chains as linked to cytomegalovirus.

Points on this clone: Its antigen is not identified.

The germline V gene has CDR1 MNHNY and CDR2 SVGAGI (reference sequence). V shed 7 bases and J 7 bases; nucleotides not matched to a gene: 8. The length of the CDR3 is 16 residues. PCR was performed using 60 Vbeta and 13 Jbeta primers. TCRdb's table, derived via immunoSEQ multiplex PCR, lists solely in-frame clones and lacks some. The sample shows roughly 100,000 clones, roughly 70% of them seen only once. This TCR derives from a man aged 45-65 years in good health and CMV-seronegative. The chain joins TRBV6-6 to TRBJ1-6; 12 bases are a match to TRBD1. Material for sequencing was PBMCs. The CDR3 region has the DNA TGTGCCAGCAAAAAGGGACAGGGGGCAGAGAATTCACCCCTCCACTTT. Translation: CASKKGQGAENSPLHF.